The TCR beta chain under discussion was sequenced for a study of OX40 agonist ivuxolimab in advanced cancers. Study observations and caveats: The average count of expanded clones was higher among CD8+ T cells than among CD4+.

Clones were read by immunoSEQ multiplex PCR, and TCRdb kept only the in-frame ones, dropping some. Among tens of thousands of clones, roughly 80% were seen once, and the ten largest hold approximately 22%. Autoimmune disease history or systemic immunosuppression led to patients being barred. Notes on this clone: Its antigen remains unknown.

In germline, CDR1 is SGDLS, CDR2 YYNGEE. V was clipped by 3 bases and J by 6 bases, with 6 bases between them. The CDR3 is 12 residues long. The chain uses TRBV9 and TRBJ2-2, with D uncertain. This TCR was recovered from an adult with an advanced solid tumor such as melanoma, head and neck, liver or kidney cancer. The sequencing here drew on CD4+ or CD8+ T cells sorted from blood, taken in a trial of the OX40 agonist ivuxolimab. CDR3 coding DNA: TGTGCCAGCAGCGAAATCCCCGGGGAGCTGTTTTTT. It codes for CASSEIPGELFF.